This TCR beta chain came from a study of T-cell reconstitution after alpha-beta-depleted transplantation in children (dated by TCRdb to the mid-2010s). With regard to the full study: Using TCR repertoire profiling, the study quantitatively followed how T-cell immune reconstitution unfolded in children after TCRalphabeta/CD19-depleted allogeneic hematopoietic cell transplantation.

What the authors observed across the whole study: Over subsequent months, a decline in hyperexpanded clone frequencies was noted, and after one year, T-cell counts and TCRbeta diversity were mostly ascribed to newly produced T cells. The high TCRbeta diversity at day 60 in some patients was ascribed to recipient T cells and intrathymic progenitors that had survived conditioning. The apparently early alphabetaT-cell count recovery about two months after transplant was reportedly dependent on only several hundred rapidly expanded clones derived from non-depleted graft cells.

Per the publication, the treatment or condition label means: allogeneic hematopoietic cell transplantation with graft depleted of TCRalphabeta T cells and CD19 B cells. TCRalphabeta/CD19-depleted allogeneic hematopoietic cell grafts were given to the transplant recipients, all of whom were children. V ends up 9 bases short and J 7 bases short, with an unmatched junction base count of 9. The CDR3, from cysteine to phenylalanine, totals 14 residues. CDR3 DNA is the only sequence kept; it has 42 bases, read in frame from the first base. CDR1 and CDR2 were assigned from the germline V gene as KGHDR and SFDVKD. Libraries were constructed by PCR. Data came from an Illumina HiSeq 2500. Molecular barcoding was employed in the preparation of TCR libraries, with unique molecular identifiers being used to normalize TCRbeta repertoire quantification. The raw public reads went through TCRdb reprocessing: fastp at Q25, MiXCR clone calling, in-frame beta chains kept. A single entry per CDR3 protein holds the most common genes and DNA from its merged rows. This sample has around 300,000 distinct CDR3 sequences in its table, and more than 20% of those were observed once. Of the sample, roughly 9.8% is held by the ten largest clones.

This clonotype was seen ten or more times. Its antigen is not yet known. Base qualities were left out, and no much larger clone turns up one base away. The source of this sequence is a male patient younger than 18 who had a stem cell transplant for acute lymphoblastic leukemia, so the T cells may come from the graft donor. This material consisted of PBMCs, mostly from graft donor cells, taken 180 days after TCRalphabeta/CD19-depleted stem cell transplant. The sequence is built from TRBV24-1 and TRBJ2-1; the central 9 bases match TRBD2. The CDR3 protein is CATAAGGFWNEQFF. The sequenced DNA is TGTGCCACCGCGGCGGGAGGGTTTTGGAATGAGCAGTTCTTC.